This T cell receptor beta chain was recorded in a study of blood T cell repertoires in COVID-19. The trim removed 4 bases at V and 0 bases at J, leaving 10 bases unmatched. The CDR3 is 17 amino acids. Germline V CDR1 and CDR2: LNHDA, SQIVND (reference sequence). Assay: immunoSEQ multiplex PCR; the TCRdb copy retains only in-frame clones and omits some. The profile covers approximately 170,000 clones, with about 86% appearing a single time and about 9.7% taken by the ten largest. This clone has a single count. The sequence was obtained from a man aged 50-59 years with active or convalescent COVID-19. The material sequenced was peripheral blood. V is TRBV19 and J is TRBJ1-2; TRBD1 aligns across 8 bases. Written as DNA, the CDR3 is TGTGCCAGTAGTAGCGCGGGCAGGGGGCTTTCTAACTATGGCTACACCTTC. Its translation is CASSSAGRGLSNYGYTF.